This T cell receptor (beta chain) was captured by sequencing in a study of blood T cell repertoires in COVID-19. Measured with immunoSEQ multiplex PCR; TCRdb has only the in-frame clones, and not every one. The sample holds over 250,000 clones; about 87% are singletons and the top ten take roughly 6.3%. Trimming shortened V by 4 bases and J by 3 bases, and 14 bases separated the two germline ends. The CDR3 is 14 residues long. Germline CDR1 SGHNT, CDR2 YYREEE (reference sequence). The sample comprised peripheral blood. This chain links TRBV5-4 with TRBJ2-7, with D maybe TRBD1 (7 bases). The receptor was derived from a woman aged 45-59 years with COVID-19, enrolled during active disease. The CDR3 protein is CASSEGGQLYEQYF. CDR3 sequence (DNA): TGTGCCAGCAGCGAGGGGGGACAGCTCTACGAGCAGTACTTC.